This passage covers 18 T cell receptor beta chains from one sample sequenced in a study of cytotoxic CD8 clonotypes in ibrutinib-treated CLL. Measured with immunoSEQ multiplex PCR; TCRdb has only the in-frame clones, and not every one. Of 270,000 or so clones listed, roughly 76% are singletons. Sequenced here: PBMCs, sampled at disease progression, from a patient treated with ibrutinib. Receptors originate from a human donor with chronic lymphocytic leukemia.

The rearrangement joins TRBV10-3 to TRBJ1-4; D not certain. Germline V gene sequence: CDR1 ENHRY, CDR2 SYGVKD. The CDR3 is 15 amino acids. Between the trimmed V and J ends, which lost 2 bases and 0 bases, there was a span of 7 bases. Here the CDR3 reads CAISEVAATNEKLFF. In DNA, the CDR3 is TGTGCCATCAGTGAGGTGGCTGCAACTAATGAAAAACTGTTTTTT.

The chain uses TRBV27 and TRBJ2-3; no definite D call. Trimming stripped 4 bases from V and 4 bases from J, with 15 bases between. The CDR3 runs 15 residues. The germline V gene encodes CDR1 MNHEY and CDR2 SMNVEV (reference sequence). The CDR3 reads CASSSFLDLPDTQYF. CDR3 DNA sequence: TGTGCCAGCAGTTCCTTCCTCGACTTACCAGATACGCAGTATTTT.

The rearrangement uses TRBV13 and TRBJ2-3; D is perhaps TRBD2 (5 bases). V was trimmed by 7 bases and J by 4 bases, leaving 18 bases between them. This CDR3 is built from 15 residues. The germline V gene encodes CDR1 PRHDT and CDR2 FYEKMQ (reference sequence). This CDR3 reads CASISRSGFADTQYF. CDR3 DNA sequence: TGTGCCAGCATCAGCCGGAGCGGATTTGCAGATACGCAGTATTTT.

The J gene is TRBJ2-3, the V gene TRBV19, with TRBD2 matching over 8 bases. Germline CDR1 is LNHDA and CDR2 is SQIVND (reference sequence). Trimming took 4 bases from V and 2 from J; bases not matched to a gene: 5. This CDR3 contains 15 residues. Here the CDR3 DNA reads TGTGCCAGTAGTAAACTAGCGGAGGTCACAGATACGCAGTATTTT. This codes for CASSKLAEVTDTQYF.

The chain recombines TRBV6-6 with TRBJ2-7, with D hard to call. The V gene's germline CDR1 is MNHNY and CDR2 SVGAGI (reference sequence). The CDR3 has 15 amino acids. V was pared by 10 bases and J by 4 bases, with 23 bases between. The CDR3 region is CATGSTFGRWYEQYF. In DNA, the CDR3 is TGTGCCACCGGATCTACTTTCGGTCGTTGGTACGAGCAGTACTTC.

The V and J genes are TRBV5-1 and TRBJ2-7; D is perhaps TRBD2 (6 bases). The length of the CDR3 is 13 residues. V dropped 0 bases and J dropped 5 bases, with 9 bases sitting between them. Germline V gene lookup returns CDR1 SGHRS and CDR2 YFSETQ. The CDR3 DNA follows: TGCGCCAGCAGCTTGGGGGGAGGCAACGAGCAGTACTTC. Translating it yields CASSLGGGNEQYF.

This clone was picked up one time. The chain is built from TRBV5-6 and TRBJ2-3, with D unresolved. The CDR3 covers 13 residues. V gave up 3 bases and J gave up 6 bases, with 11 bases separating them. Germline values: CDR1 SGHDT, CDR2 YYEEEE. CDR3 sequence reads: CASSYQVADTQYF. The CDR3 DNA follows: TGTGCCAGCAGCTACCAAGTTGCGGATACGCAGTATTTT.

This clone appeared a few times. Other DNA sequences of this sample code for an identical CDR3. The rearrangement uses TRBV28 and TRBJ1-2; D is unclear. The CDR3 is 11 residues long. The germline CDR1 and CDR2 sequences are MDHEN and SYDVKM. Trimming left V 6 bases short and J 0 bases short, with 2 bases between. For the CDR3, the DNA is TGTGCCAGCAGCCCTAACTATGGCTACACCTTC. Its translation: CASSPNYGYTF.

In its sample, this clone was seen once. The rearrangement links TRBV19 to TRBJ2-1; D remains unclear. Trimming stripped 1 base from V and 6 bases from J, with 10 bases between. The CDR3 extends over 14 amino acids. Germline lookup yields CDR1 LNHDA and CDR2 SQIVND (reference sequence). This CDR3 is CASSIGWASNEQFF. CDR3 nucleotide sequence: TGTGCCAGTAGTATAGGGTGGGCGTCCAATGAGCAGTTCTTC.

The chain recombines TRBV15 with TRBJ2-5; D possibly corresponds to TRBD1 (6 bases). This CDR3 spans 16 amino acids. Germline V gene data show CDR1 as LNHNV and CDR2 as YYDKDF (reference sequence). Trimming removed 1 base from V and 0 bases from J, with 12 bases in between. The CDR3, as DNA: TGTGCCACCAGCAGAGTAACAGGGCCCTACCAAGAGACCCAGTACTTC. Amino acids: CATSRVTGPYQETQYF.

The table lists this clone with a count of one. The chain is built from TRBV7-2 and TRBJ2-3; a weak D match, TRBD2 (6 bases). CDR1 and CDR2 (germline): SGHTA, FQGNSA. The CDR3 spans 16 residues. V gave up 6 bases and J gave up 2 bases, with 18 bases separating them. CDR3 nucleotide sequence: TGTGCCAGCAGGCTTGGTATTAGCGGCACCACAGATACGCAGTATTTT. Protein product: CASRLGISGTTDTQYF.

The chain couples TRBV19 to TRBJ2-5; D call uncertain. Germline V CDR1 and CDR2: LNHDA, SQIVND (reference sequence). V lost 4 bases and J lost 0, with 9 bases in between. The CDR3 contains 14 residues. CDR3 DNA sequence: TGTGCCAGTAGTAGGTGGGGTTACCAAGAGACCCAGTACTTC. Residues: CASSRWGYQETQYF. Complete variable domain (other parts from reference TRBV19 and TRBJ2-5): DGGITQSPKYLFRKEGQNVTLSCEQNLNHDAMYWYRQDPGQGLRLIYYSQIVNDFQKGDIAEGYSVSREKKESFPLTVTSAQKNPTAFYLCASSRWGYQETQYFGPGTRLLVL.

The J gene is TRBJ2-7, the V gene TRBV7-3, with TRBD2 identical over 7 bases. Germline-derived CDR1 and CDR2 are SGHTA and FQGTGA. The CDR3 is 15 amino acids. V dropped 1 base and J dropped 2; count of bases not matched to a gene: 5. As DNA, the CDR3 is TGTGCCAGCAGCTTAAACCCGGGACTACCCTACGAGCAGTACTTC. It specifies CASSLNPGLPYEQYF.

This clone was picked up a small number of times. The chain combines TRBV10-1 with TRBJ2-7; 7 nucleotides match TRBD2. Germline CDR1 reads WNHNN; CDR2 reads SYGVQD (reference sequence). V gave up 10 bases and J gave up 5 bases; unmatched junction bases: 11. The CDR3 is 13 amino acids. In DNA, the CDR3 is TGCGCCACCCGAAAGGGGACTACGGACGAGCAGTACTTC. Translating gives CATRKGTTDEQYF.

CDR3 in DNA: TGTGCCAGCAGTGAAGCAGGGGTCGGAAACACCATATATTTT. Its protein is CASSEAGVGNTIYF. The chain joins TRBV2 to TRBJ1-3; a weak D match, TRBD1 (5 bases). V lost 0 bases and J 4 bases, leaving 7 bases between the germline ends. Per germline, CDR1 SNHLY and CDR2 FYNNEI. This CDR3 spans 14 amino acids.

The CDR3 DNA reads as TGTGCCAGCAGTGAATGGGTGGGTAAGGGGGAGAACACTGAAGCTTTCTTT. Protein sequence: CASSEWVGKGENTEAFF. The chain couples TRBV25-1 to TRBJ1-1; possible D gene TRBD1, 6 bases. Germline CDR1 MGHDK, CDR2 SYGVNS. CDR3 size: 17 residues. Trimming pared 1 base from V and 1 base from J, leaving 16 bases between.

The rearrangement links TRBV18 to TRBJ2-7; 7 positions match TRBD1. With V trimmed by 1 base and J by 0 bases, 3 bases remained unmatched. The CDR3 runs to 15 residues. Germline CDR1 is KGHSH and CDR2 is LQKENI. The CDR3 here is CASSPRDRGSYEQYF. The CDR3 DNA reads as TGTGCCAGCTCACCACGGGACAGAGGCTCCTACGAGCAGTACTTC.

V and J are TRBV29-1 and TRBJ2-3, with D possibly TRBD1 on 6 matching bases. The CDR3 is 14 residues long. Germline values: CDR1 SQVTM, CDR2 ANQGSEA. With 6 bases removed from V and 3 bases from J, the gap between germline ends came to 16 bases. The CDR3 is CSVAGRGWTDTQYF. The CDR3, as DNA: TGCAGCGTCGCCGGCAGGGGATGGACAGATACGCAGTATTTT.